This paragraph covers one T cell receptor beta chain sequence. Antigen specificity is unknown. The entry originates in a study of T cells in Graves' hyperthyroidism and ophthalmopathy. The study, taken as a whole, reports: A 13 V-J model separated ophthalmopathy from stable hyperthyroidism. Ophthalmopathy was identified by the model a median roughly six months ahead of onset.

V shed 4 bases and J shed 8 bases, with 11 bases lying between them. This CDR3 is 13 amino acids long. Germline values: CDR1 MNHEY, CDR2 SVGAGI. There were TCR beta CDR3 regions amplified from RNA transcripts. The HTBI primer set drove a first-round RT-PCR of the TCR CDR3. TCRdb ran MiXCR on the multiplex PCR reads and lists one entry per CDR3 protein. The repertoire holds about 600,000 distinct CDR3 sequences, with approximately 14% as singletons. Uncontrolled infection, other autoimmune disease, pregnancy and lactation each barred patients from inclusion. This sequence originates from a woman aged 50 to 60 with Graves' ophthalmopathy. The rearrangement uses TRBV6-5 and TRBJ1-4; TRBD1 is a possible D gene (6 bases). The sample comprised blood. CDR3 nucleotide sequence: TGTGCCAGCAGTTTCGGACAGTCAGAAAAACTGTTTTTT. Its translation: CASSFGQSEKLFF.